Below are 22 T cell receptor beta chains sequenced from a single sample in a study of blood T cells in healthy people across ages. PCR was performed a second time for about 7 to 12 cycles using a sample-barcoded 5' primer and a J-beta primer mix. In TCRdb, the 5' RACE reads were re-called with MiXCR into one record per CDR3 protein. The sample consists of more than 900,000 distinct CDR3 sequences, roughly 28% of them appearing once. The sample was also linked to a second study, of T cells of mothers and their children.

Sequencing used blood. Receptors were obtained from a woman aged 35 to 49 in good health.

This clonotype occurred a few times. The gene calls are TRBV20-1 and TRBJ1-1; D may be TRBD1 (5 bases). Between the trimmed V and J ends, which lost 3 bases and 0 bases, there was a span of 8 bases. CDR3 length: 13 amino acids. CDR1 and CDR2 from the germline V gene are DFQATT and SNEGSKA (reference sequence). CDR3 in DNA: TGCAGTGCTAGGGACACCCTGAACACTGAAGCTTTCTTT. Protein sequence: CSARDTLNTEAFF.

The CDR3 reads CASSPADRLFASGYTF. The CDR3 DNA is TGTGCCAGTAGCCCCGCGGACAGGTTGTTTGCCTCTGGCTACACCTTC. The rearrangement uses TRBV19 and TRBJ1-2; 7 nucleotides agree with TRBD1. The V gene end was trimmed by 6 bases and the J gene end by 7 bases; junction bases not matched to a gene: 17. Looked up from germline, CDR1 is LNHDA and CDR2 is SQIVND (reference sequence). The CDR3 length is 16 residues.

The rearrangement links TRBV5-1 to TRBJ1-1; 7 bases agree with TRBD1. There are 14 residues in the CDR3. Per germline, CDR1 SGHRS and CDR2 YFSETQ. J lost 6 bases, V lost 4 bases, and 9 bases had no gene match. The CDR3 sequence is CASSQQDRAPEAFF. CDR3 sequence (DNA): TGCGCCAGCAGCCAACAAGACAGGGCCCCTGAAGCTTTCTTT.

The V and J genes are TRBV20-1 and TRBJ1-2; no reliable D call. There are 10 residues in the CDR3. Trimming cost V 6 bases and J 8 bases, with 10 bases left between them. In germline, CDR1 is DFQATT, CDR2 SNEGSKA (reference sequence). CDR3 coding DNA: TGCAGTGCGCCAGGAAAGGGCTACACCTTC. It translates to CSAPGKGYTF.

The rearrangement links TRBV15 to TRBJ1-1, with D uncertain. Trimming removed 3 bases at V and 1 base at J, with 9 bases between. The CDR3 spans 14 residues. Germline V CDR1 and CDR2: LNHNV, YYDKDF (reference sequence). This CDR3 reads CATSSIPGNTEAFF. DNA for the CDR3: TGTGCCACCAGCAGTATTCCGGGGAACACTGAAGCTTTCTTT.

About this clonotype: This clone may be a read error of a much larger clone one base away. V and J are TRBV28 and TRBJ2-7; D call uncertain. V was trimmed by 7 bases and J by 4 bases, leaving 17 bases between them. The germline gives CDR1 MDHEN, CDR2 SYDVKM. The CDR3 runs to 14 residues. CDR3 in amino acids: CASNPGKVKYEQYF. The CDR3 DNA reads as TGTGCCAGCAACCCTGGTAAGGTGAAGTACGAGCAGTACTTC.

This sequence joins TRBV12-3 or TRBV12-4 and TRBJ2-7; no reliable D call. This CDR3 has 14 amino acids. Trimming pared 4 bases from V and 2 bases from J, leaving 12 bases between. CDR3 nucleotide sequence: TGTGCCAGCAGTTCCCCCCCAGAAACCTACGAGCAGTACTTC. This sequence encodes CASSSPPETYEQYF.

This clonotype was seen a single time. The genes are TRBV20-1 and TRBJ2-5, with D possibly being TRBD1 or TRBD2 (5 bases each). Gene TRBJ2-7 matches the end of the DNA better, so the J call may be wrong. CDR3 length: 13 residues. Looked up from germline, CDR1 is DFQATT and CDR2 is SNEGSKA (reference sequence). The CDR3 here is CSANRDATYEQYF. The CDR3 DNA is TGCAGTGCGAACCGGGACGCAACCTACGAGCAGTACTTC.

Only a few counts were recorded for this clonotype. The CDR3 DNA follows: TGTGCCAGCAGCCGGACAGGGAATGAGAATCAGCCCCAGCATTTT. Its protein is CASSRTGNENQPQHF. J is TRBJ1-5 and V is TRBV14; 8 bases line up with TRBD1. V was clipped by 4 bases and J by 4 bases; unmatched bases: 6. The CDR3 length is 15 residues. In germline, CDR1 is SGHDN, CDR2 FVKESK.

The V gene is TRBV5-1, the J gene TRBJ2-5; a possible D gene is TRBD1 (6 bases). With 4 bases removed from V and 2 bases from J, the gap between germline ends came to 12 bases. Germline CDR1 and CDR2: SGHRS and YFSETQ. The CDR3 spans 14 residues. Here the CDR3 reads CASSTSGQQETQYF. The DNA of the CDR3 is TGCGCCAGCAGCACCTCGGGACAACAAGAGACCCAGTACTTC.

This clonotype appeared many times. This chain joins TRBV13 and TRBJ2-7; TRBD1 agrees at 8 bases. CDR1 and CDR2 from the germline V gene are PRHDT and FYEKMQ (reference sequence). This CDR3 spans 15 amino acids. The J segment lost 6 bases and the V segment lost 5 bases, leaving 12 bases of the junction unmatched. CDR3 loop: CASSLSDREAGEQYF. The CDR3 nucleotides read TGTGCCAGCAGCCTCTCGGACAGGGAGGCGGGCGAGCAGTACTTC. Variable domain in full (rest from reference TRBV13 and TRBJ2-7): AAGVIQSPRHLIKEKRETATLKCYPIPRHDTVYWYQQGPGQDPQFLISFYEKMQSDKGSIPDRFSAQQFSDYHSELNMSSLELGDSALYFCASSLSDREAGEQYFGPGTRLTVT.

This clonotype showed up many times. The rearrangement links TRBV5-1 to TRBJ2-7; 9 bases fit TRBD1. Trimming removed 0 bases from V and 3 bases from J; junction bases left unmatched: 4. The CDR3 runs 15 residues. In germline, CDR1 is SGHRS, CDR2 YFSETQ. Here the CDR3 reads CASSLDGTGIYEQYF. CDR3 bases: TGCGCCAGCAGCTTGGACGGGACAGGGATCTACGAGCAGTACTTC.

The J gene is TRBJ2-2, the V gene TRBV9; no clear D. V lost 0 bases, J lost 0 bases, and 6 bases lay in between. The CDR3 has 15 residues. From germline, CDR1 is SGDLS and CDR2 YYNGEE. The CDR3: CASSVGGTNTGELFF. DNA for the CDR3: TGTGCCAGCAGCGTAGGGGGTACGAACACCGGGGAGCTGTTTTTT.

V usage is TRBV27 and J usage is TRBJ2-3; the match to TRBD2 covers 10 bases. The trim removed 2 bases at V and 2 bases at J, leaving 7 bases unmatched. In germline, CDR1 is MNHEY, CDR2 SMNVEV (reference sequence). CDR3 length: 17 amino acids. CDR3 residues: CASSLTGLAGDTDTQYF. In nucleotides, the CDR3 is TGTGCCAGCAGTTTAACGGGCCTAGCGGGGGACACAGATACGCAGTATTTT.

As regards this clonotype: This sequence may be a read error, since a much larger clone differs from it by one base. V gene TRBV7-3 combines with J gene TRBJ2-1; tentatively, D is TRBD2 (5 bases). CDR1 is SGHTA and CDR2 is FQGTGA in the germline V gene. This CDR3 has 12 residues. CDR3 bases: TGTGCCAGCAGCGTAACGAGGGCCGAGCAGTTCTTC. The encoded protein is CASSVTRAEQFF.

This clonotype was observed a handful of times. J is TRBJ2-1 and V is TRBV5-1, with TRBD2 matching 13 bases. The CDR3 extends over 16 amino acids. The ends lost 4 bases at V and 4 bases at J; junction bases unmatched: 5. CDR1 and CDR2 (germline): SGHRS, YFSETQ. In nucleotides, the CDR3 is TGCGCCAGCAGCGTGACTAGCGGGGGGTCTTACAATGAGCAGTTCTTC. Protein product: CASSVTSGGSYNEQFF.

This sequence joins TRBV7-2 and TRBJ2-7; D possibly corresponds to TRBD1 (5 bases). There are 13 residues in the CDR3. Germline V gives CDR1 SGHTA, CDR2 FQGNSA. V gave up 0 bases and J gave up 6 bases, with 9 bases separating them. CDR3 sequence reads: CASSLASGSEQYF. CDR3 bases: TGTGCCAGCAGCTTAGCCTCAGGGTCCGAGCAGTACTTC.

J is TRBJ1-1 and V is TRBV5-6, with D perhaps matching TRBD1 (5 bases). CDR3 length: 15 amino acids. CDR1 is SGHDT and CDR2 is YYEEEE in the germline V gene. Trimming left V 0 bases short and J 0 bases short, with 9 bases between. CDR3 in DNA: TGTGCCAGCAGCTTGGGACAGCTGCTGAACACTGAAGCTTTCTTT. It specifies CASSLGQLLNTEAFF.

The CDR3 bases are TGCAGTGCTAGAACCGGGACAGGGGGCAATCAGCCCCAGCATTTT. It codes for CSARTGTGGNQPQHF. The chain uses TRBV20-1 and TRBJ1-5; 10 bases are a match to TRBD1. Germline-derived CDR1 and CDR2 are DFQATT and SNEGSKA (reference sequence). Trimming took 2 bases from V and 2 from J; bases not matched to a gene: 3. This CDR3 is built from 15 residues.

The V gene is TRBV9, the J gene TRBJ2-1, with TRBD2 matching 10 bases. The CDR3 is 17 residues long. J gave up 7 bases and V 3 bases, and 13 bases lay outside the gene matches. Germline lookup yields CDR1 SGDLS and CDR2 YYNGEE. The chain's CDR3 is CASSEWSAGGPGNEQFF. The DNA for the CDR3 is TGTGCCAGCAGCGAATGGTCAGCGGGGGGGCCGGGGAATGAGCAGTTCTTC.

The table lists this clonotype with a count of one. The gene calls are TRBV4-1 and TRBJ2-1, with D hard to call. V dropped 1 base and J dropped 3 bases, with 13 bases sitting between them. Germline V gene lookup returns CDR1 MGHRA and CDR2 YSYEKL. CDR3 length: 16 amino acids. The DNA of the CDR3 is TGCGCCAGCAGCCAAGTAAGAATCCTTATCTACAATGAGCAGTTCTTC. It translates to CASSQVRILIYNEQFF.

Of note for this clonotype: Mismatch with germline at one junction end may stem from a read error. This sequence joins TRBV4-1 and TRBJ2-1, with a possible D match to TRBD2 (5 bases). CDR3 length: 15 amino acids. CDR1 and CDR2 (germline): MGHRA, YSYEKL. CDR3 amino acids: CASSQAGNSYNVQFF. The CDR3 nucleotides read TGCGCCAGCAGCCAAGCGGGGAACTCCTACAATGTGCAGTTCTTC.